This T cell receptor beta chain was found in a study of control samples from healthy donors and cancer patients. Clones were read by immunoSEQ multiplex PCR, and TCRdb kept only the in-frame ones, dropping some. The data hold around 150,000 clones, with about 86% observed a single time. This CDR3 spans 17 amino acids. Unmatched junction bases numbered 16, after V lost 1 base and J lost 11 bases. Germline V gene sequence: CDR1 LGHNA, CDR2 YNFKEQ. The chain couples TRBV4-2 to TRBJ1-4; TRBD1 agrees at 7 bases. This TCR derives from a man younger than 35 in good health. The sample was blood. CDR3 in amino acids: CASSQGPPQGGPGKLFF. CDR3 nucleotide sequence: TGTGCCAGCAGCCAAGGGCCCCCTCAGGGGGGCCCTGGGAAACTGTTTTTT.